The 29 T cell receptor beta chains reported below all come from one sample, sequenced in a study of identical twins. TCRdb re-analysed the 5' RACE reads in MiXCR, keeping a single row per CDR3 protein. The sample shows under 900,000 distinct CDR3 sequences, about 12% of them seen only once. This same sample was also part of a study on yellow fever vaccine responses in identical twins.

The specimen was PBMCs. The receptors were sampled from a young woman in good health.

Many counts were recorded for this clonotype. This sequence joins TRBV20-1 and TRBJ2-7; 8 positions agree with TRBD2. The V and J ends lost 1 base and 3 bases, in that order; junction bases with no gene match: 5. The CDR3 sequence is 14 residues long. Germline V gene data show CDR1 as DFQATT and CDR2 as SNEGSKA (reference sequence). CDR3 nucleotides: TGCAGTGCTAGAGTGATAGCGGGAAGCTACGAGCAGTACTTC. Its translation is CSARVIAGSYEQYF.

The chain carries TRBV7-7 and TRBJ2-1; no definite D call. Germline V gene sequence: CDR1 SSHAT, CDR2 FNYEAQ (reference sequence). The CDR3 has 13 residues. The germline V and J ends were trimmed by 1 base and 9 bases, with 10 bases remaining between them. This CDR3 reads CASSLGGGFEQFF. CDR3 DNA: TGTGCCAGCAGCTTAGGTGGTGGCTTTGAGCAGTTCTTC.

In DNA form, the CDR3 reads TGTGCCAGCTCCTGGTTGCAGGGTCTGAGGTACAATGAGCAGTTCTTC. It encodes CASSWLQGLRYNEQFF. The V call is TRBV6-1, the J call TRBJ2-1, with a possible D match to TRBD1 (5 bases). Germline V lookup: CDR1 MNHNS, CDR2 SASEGT. The CDR3 is made up of 16 amino acids. The V gene lost 8 bases and the J gene lost 4 bases, with 21 bases spanning the gap.

This clonotype was recorded a few times. The rearrangement joins TRBV28 to TRBJ2-5; D is ambiguous. The CDR3 sequence is 15 residues long. V shed 5 bases and J shed 7 bases, with 20 bases lying between them. Per germline, CDR1 MDHEN and CDR2 SYDVKM. CDR3 sequence: CASSTKTEITGTQYF. DNA of the CDR3: TGTGCCAGCAGTACCAAGACGGAGATAACTGGGACCCAGTACTTC.

In its sample, this clonotype was seen many times. The chain combines TRBV7-9 with TRBJ2-3, with D possibly matching TRBD2 (5 bases). Germline CDR1 and CDR2: SEHNR and FQNEAQ (reference sequence). This CDR3 is 13 amino acids long. V was pared by 2 bases and J by 7 bases, with 10 bases between. The CDR3 DNA reads as TGTGCCAGCAGCTTATATACGGGGAATACGCAGTATTTT. This encodes CASSLYTGNTQYF. Based on the CDR3 plus reference TRBV7-9 and TRBJ2-3, the full variable domain is DTGVSQNPRHKITKRGQNVTFRCDPISEHNRLYWYRQTLGQGPEFLTYFQNEAQLEKSRLLSDRFSAERPKGSFSTLEIQRTEQGDSAMYLCASSLYTGNTQYFGPGTRLTVL.

The chain is built from TRBV4-1 and TRBJ2-1; TRBD2 matches 10 bases. Per germline, CDR1 MGHRA and CDR2 YSYEKL. The CDR3 contains 15 residues. Unmatched junction bases numbered 7, after V lost 4 bases and J lost 7 bases. CDR3: CASSPAGGLGNEQFF. The CDR3 coding sequence is TGCGCCAGCAGCCCAGCGGGGGGGCTTGGGAATGAGCAGTTCTTC.

There are many counts of this clonotype. The chain employs TRBV20-1 and TRBJ2-5, with D perhaps matching TRBD2 (5 bases). V lost 0 bases, J lost 5 bases, and 16 bases lay in between. This CDR3 is built from 15 residues. Per germline, CDR1 DFQATT and CDR2 SNEGSKA (reference sequence). DNA of the CDR3: TGCAGTGCTAGAGATCTGGACTCTCTGGGGGAGACCCAGTACTTC. Its translation: CSARDLDSLGETQYF.

This clonotype was recorded many times. This chain links TRBV5-1 with TRBJ1-3; TRBD1 might be the D (6 bases). CDR1 is SGHRS and CDR2 is YFSETQ in the germline V gene. This CDR3 has 15 amino acids. With 6 bases removed from V and 4 bases from J, the gap between germline ends came to 17 bases. Here the CDR3 DNA reads TGCGCCAGCACCTCGCAACAGGGAGCAGGAAACACCATATATTTT. It yields the protein CASTSQQGAGNTIYF.

The V gene is TRBV24-1, the J gene TRBJ2-2; TRBD1 might be the D (6 bases). The germline V gene has CDR1 KGHDR and CDR2 SFDVKD. Trimming shortened V by 9 bases and J by 0 bases, and 10 bases separated the two germline ends. The CDR3 consists of 14 residues. CDR3: CATLDSSNTGELFF. The CDR3 region has the DNA TGTGCCACCTTGGACAGCTCGAACACCGGGGAGCTGTTTTTT.

The chain uses TRBV19 and TRBJ2-1; D perhaps matches TRBD1 (5 bases). Looked up from germline, CDR1 is LNHDA and CDR2 is SQIVND (reference sequence). With 3 bases removed from V and 10 bases from J, the gap between germline ends came to 16 bases. The CDR3 is 14 amino acids. The CDR3 protein is CASSIESVREEQFF. The CDR3 region has the DNA TGTGCCAGTAGTATTGAATCGGTCAGGGAAGAGCAGTTCTTC.

Ten or more counts support this clonotype. The rearrangement uses TRBV5-1 and TRBJ2-1; D is undetermined. Per the germline V gene, CDR1 is SGHRS and CDR2 is YFSETQ. CDR3 length: 11 amino acids. V dropped 6 bases and J dropped 6 bases, with 7 bases sitting between them. The CDR3 sequence is CASILGNEQFF. CDR3 bases: TGCGCCAGCATTCTAGGCAATGAGCAGTTCTTC.

This clonotype showed up many times. V and J are TRBV20-1 and TRBJ2-3; possible D gene TRBD2, 6 bases. This CDR3 has 17 amino acids. The germline V gene has CDR1 DFQATT and CDR2 SNEGSKA (reference sequence). Trimming removed 4 bases from V and 0 bases from J, with 20 bases in between. CDR3 sequence reads: CSATQRRDFLSTDTQYF. CDR3 DNA: TGCAGTGCTACCCAGCGCCGGGACTTCCTTAGCACAGATACGCAGTATTTT.

This clonotype came up a few times. J is TRBJ1-5 and V is TRBV28, with 7 bases that match TRBD1. V was pared by 1 base and J by 2 bases, with 5 bases of the junction left unmatched. Germline V gene data show CDR1 as MDHEN and CDR2 as SYDVKM. This CDR3 spans 16 amino acids. The CDR3 loop is CASSLSRQGGNQPQHF. Written as DNA, the CDR3 is TGTGCCAGCAGTTTATCCAGACAGGGCGGCAATCAGCCCCAGCATTTT.

This clonotype was counted ten times or more. This chain links TRBV4-2 with TRBJ2-2, with D unresolved. V was clipped by 0 bases and J by 5 bases, with 16 bases between them. Per the germline V gene, CDR1 is LGHNA and CDR2 is YNFKEQ. The CDR3 is made up of 17 amino acids. CDR3 nucleotide sequence: TGTGCCAGCAGCCAAGAAGTGCAAGGGCGTGAAACCGGGGAGCTGTTTTTT. It specifies CASSQEVQGRETGELFF.

This chain uses TRBV9 with TRBJ2-1; D gene ambiguous. The germline V gene has CDR1 SGDLS and CDR2 YYNGEE. V was shortened by 4 bases and J by 4 bases, with 9 bases between the two germline ends. The CDR3 sequence is 13 residues long. CDR3 protein: CASSRPDYNEQFF. The CDR3 DNA follows: TGTGCCAGCAGCAGACCGGATTACAATGAGCAGTTCTTC.

This clonotype was seen only a few times. The chain uses TRBV7-9 and TRBJ2-5, with D possibly being TRBD1 or TRBD2 (6 bases each). The CDR3 sequence is 15 residues long. Germline V CDR1 and CDR2: SEHNR, FQNEAQ (reference sequence). Trimming left V 5 bases short and J 2 bases short, with 15 bases between. In DNA, the CDR3 is TGTGCCAGCAGCCTGACAGGAGGGGTACAAGAGACCCAGTACTTC. The encoded protein is CASSLTGGVQETQYF.

In its sample, this clonotype was seen a few times. The chain combines TRBV5-1 with TRBJ1-6; TRBD1 aligns across 7 bases. The V segment lost 6 bases and the J segment 8 bases; nucleotides outside the gene matches: 8. Germline values: CDR1 SGHRS, CDR2 YFSETQ. The CDR3 consists of 14 residues. The CDR3 sequence: CASTRGGFDSPLHF. The DNA of the CDR3 is TGCGCCAGCACCAGGGGGGGGTTTGATTCACCCCTCCACTTT.

V and J are TRBV7-6 and TRBJ2-1; TRBD2 is a possible D gene (5 bases). Per germline, CDR1 SGHVS and CDR2 FNYEAQ. V dropped 5 bases and J dropped 4 bases, with 15 bases sitting between them. The CDR3 runs 15 residues. The CDR3 here is CASSPRGRWYNEQFF. The CDR3 bases are TGTGCCAGCAGCCCTAGAGGGAGATGGTACAATGAGCAGTTCTTC.

This clonotype has only a few counts. The chain carries TRBV6-1 and TRBJ2-2; 11 bases map to TRBD2. Germline V lookup: CDR1 MNHNS, CDR2 SASEGT. The CDR3 runs 19 residues. V dropped 5 bases and J dropped 0; count of bases not matched to a gene: 11. The CDR3 reads CASSNRASGGPANTGELFF. CDR3 DNA sequence: TGTGCCAGCAGTAATCGGGCTAGCGGGGGGCCCGCGAACACCGGGGAGCTGTTTTTT.

This clonotype came up a few times. J is TRBJ2-1 and V is TRBV18; the match to TRBD2 covers 14 bases. Per germline, CDR1 KGHSH and CDR2 LQKENI. With V trimmed by 2 bases and J by 9 bases, 12 bases remained unmatched. The CDR3 extends over 18 amino acids. The CDR3 coding sequence is TGTGCCAGCTCACCAGGACTAGCGGGAGGCCTCACGAACCGTGAGCAGTTCTTC. Protein product: CASSPGLAGGLTNREQFF. Looking up the rest from reference TRBV18 and TRBJ2-1 gives the full variable domain: NAGVMQNPRHLVRRRGQEARLRCSPMKGHSHVYWYRQLPEEGLKFMVYLQKENIIDESGMPKERFSAEFPKEGPSILRIQQVVRGDSAAYFCASSPGLAGGLTNREQFFGPGTRLTVL.

This clonotype was recorded a few times. The rearrangement joins TRBV27 to TRBJ2-7; 10 bases are shared with TRBD2. Germline values: CDR1 MNHEY, CDR2 SMNVEV (reference sequence). The CDR3 runs to 16 residues. The V segment lost 4 bases and the J segment 0 bases; nucleotides outside the gene matches: 6. CDR3 in amino acids: CASSSSGLAASYEQYF. The CDR3 region has the DNA TGTGCCAGCAGTTCCTCAGGACTAGCGGCCTCCTACGAGCAGTACTTC.

This clonotype turned up a few times. The chain uses TRBV27 and TRBJ2-6; D uncertain. The germline CDR1 and CDR2 sequences are MNHEY and SMNVEV (reference sequence). Trimming left V 2 bases short and J 0 bases short, with 11 bases between. CDR3 length: 17 residues. CDR3 nucleotides: TGTGCCAGCAGTTTAAACCCAACCAACTCTGGGGCCAACGTCCTGACTTTC. This codes for CASSLNPTNSGANVLTF.

Ten or more counts support this clonotype. For the CDR3, the DNA is TGTGCCAGCAGTTCACTAGCGTCTGGGGCCAACGTCCTGACTTTC. Translated, it gives CASSSLASGANVLTF. The chain is built from TRBV2 and TRBJ2-6; TRBD2 aligns across 7 bases. CDR3 length: 15 residues. Looked up from germline, CDR1 is SNHLY and CDR2 is FYNNEI. Trimming at V came to 5 bases and at J to 1 base, leaving 2 bases not matched to a gene.

In its sample, this clonotype was seen a few times. In DNA, the CDR3 is TGTGCCAGCAGTTTATCCAGGGGGGGATCCGAGCAGTACTTC. Its protein product is CASSLSRGGSEQYF. V gene TRBV27 combines with J gene TRBJ2-7; D is tentatively TRBD1 or TRBD2 (7 bases each). The CDR3 loop spans 14 amino acids. V lost 0 bases and J lost 6, with 12 bases in between. Germline lookup yields CDR1 MNHEY and CDR2 SMNVEV (reference sequence).

The chain links TRBV28 to TRBJ2-1; 10 bases align to TRBD2. Per the germline V gene, CDR1 is MDHEN and CDR2 is SYDVKM. The CDR3 length is 14 residues. Unmatched junction bases numbered 5, after V lost 6 bases and J lost 6 bases. The CDR3 coding sequence is TGTGCCAGCAGGGGACTAGCGAGAGGCAATGAGCAGTTCTTC. Translating gives CASRGLARGNEQFF.

The rearrangement links TRBV27 to TRBJ1-1; D is unclear. Trimming pared 3 bases from V and 0 bases from J, leaving 14 bases between. The germline gives CDR1 MNHEY, CDR2 SMNVEV (reference sequence). This CDR3 is 16 amino acids long. The CDR3 bases are TGTGCCAGCAGTTTTCTTAGAGGTATCTTGAACACTGAAGCTTTCTTT. The encoded protein is CASSFLRGILNTEAFF.

J is TRBJ1-1 and V is TRBV28, with D unresolved. Germline V gene data show CDR1 as MDHEN and CDR2 as SYDVKM. V lost 5 bases to trimming and J lost 0 bases, with 22 bases between them. The CDR3 runs to 18 residues. The CDR3 here is CASSPISSPLQMNTEAFF. CDR3 DNA: TGTGCCAGCAGTCCGATATCCTCGCCGCTTCAAATGAACACTGAAGCTTTCTTT. Full variable domain (outside the CDR3, taken from reference TRBV28 and TRBJ1-1): DVKVTQSSRYLVKRTGEKVFLECVQDMDHENMFWYRQDPGLGLRLIYFSYDVKMKEKGDIPEGYSVSREKKERFSLILESASTNQTSMYLCASSPISSPLQMNTEAFFGQGTRLTVV.

V is TRBV20-1 and J is TRBJ1-1, with D possibly being TRBD1 (5 bases). The CDR3 loop spans 15 amino acids. V lost 2 bases and J lost 4, with 17 bases in between. The germline V gene has CDR1 DFQATT and CDR2 SNEGSKA (reference sequence). For the CDR3, the DNA is TGCAGTGCTAGACCACAGCAGGGTTTTAGCACTGAAGCTTTCTTT. This encodes CSARPQQGFSTEAFF.

This clonotype was found a few times. The chain couples TRBV9 to TRBJ2-1; unclear D gene. Germline CDR1 and CDR2: SGDLS and YYNGEE. The CDR3 runs to 15 residues. Trimming shortened V by 0 bases and J by 0 bases, and 7 bases separated the two germline ends. This chain's CDR3 is CASSVGPNSYNEQFF. DNA for the CDR3: TGTGCCAGCAGCGTAGGACCAAACTCCTACAATGAGCAGTTCTTC.